A selection of T cell receptor beta chains follows, all from one sample in a study of shared clonotypes between healthy human individuals. Repertoires were generated with immunoSEQ multiplex PCR, while TCRdb's copy carries only in-frame clones and drops some. There are 190,000 or so clones in the sample; approximately 62% occur only once, and roughly 10% lies in the top ten. Sequences were obtained from memory CD4+ T cells sorted from blood. The receptors derive from a man aged 30 to 45 in good health. Each CDR3 is given with its conserved first and last residue. D genes are given only for firm matches.

d_call: TRBD2
v_call: TRBV29-1
j_call: TRBJ2-7
cdr3_aa: CSVAREGIVEYF

d_call: -
v_call: TRBV11-2
j_call: TRBJ1-1
cdr3_aa: CASSLGSYTEAFF

d_call: -
v_call: TRBV7-4
j_call: TRBJ1-2
cdr3_aa: CASSTQVGGYTF

d_call: TRBD2
v_call: TRBV5-1
j_call: TRBJ2-1
cdr3_aa: CASSLIGGSSYNEQFF

d_call: -
v_call: TRBV27
j_call: TRBJ2-7
cdr3_aa: CASSPDRTVPPPSF

d_call: -
v_call: TRBV6-5
j_call: TRBJ1-5
cdr3_aa: CASSPKGNGNQPQHF

d_call: TRBD2
v_call: TRBV7-2
j_call: TRBJ2-1
cdr3_aa: CASSLELAESSYNEQFF

d_call: -
v_call: TRBV5-6
j_call: TRBJ2-7
cdr3_aa: CASSIGRGQYF

d_call: -
v_call: TRBV27
j_call: TRBJ1-2
cdr3_aa: CASRGVGRFGYTF

d_call: -
v_call: TRBV14
j_call: TRBJ2-1
cdr3_aa: CASSQDLVPRLSSYNEQFF

d_call: TRBD1
v_call: TRBV5-1
j_call: TRBJ2-7
cdr3_aa: CGARRGPVNSFPIPGTYEQYF

d_call: TRBD1
v_call: TRBV19
j_call: TRBJ2-2
cdr3_aa: CASTGDRGAGELFF

d_call: TRBD1
v_call: TRBV18
j_call: TRBJ2-7
cdr3_aa: CASSQYGQGSPYEQYF

d_call: TRBD2
v_call: TRBV7-8
j_call: TRBJ2-5
cdr3_aa: CASSLPVAGVYGETQYF

d_call: TRBD1
v_call: TRBV30
j_call: TRBJ1-2
cdr3_aa: CAWSVVAPGQGIHGYTF

d_call: -
v_call: TRBV19
j_call: TRBJ1-2
cdr3_aa: CASRIRENPMYGYTF

d_call: TRBD2
v_call: TRBV28
j_call: TRBJ2-2
cdr3_aa: CASSSSGTRVIGLFF

d_call: TRBD2
v_call: TRBV7-2
j_call: TRBJ2-1
cdr3_aa: CASSLGPWTSGRDEQFF

d_call: TRBD1
v_call: TRBV7-6
j_call: TRBJ1-1
cdr3_aa: CASSLGQGGMNTEAFF

d_call: -
v_call: TRBV5-1
j_call: TRBJ2-3
cdr3_aa: CASSLSLDTQYF

d_call: -
v_call: TRBV7-6
j_call: TRBJ1-1
cdr3_aa: CASSSRTGGFTEAFF

d_call: -
v_call: TRBV4-1
j_call: TRBJ1-5
cdr3_aa: CASSPTGDPNQPQHF

d_call: TRBD1
v_call: TRBV10-3
j_call: TRBJ1-1
cdr3_aa: CAINTGQGSFGAFF

d_call: TRBD2
v_call: TRBV11-3
j_call: TRBJ2-3
cdr3_aa: CASSLGTSGTDTQYF

d_call: TRBD1
v_call: TRBV7-2
j_call: TRBJ2-2
cdr3_aa: CASSLGPGQAHTGELFF

d_call: TRBD2
v_call: TRBV11-2
j_call: TRBJ2-7
cdr3_aa: CASSLSWEGGYEQYF

d_call: -
v_call: TRBV6-5
j_call: TRBJ1-2
cdr3_aa: CASSYLGGTLYGYTF

d_call: -
v_call: TRBV27
j_call: TRBJ1-4
cdr3_aa: CASSLTPGSNEKLFF

d_call: -
v_call: TRBV28
j_call: TRBJ1-1
cdr3_aa: CASSLSGEGDTEAFF

d_call: -
v_call: TRBV5-1
j_call: TRBJ1-3
cdr3_aa: CASSSGASGNTIYF

d_call: -
v_call: TRBV5-1
j_call: TRBJ2-2
cdr3_aa: CASNSQGIGELFF

d_call: TRBD1
v_call: TRBV11-1
j_call: TRBJ1-5
cdr3_aa: CASSLGRDRGFWGNQPQHF

d_call: -
v_call: TRBV5-1
j_call: TRBJ2-5
cdr3_aa: CASSPGGVQETQYF

d_call: -
v_call: TRBV18
j_call: TRBJ2-7
cdr3_aa: CASSPTGIYEQYF

d_call: -
v_call: TRBV11-2
j_call: TRBJ2-1
cdr3_aa: CASSLGYRNEQFF

d_call: TRBD1
v_call: TRBV7-2
j_call: TRBJ2-4
cdr3_aa: CASSTIGQGSGIAKNIQYF

d_call: TRBD1
v_call: TRBV5-1
j_call: TRBJ2-1
cdr3_aa: CASSLMGTGIHNEQFF

d_call: -
v_call: TRBV5-4
j_call: TRBJ2-2
cdr3_aa: CASSPEHSGELFF

d_call: -
v_call: TRBV5-1
j_call: TRBJ2-7
cdr3_aa: CASSLERSSYEQYF

d_call: -
v_call: TRBV4-3
j_call: TRBJ2-7
cdr3_aa: CASSQVRGYEQYF

d_call: -
v_call: TRBV28
j_call: TRBJ2-3
cdr3_aa: CASSSGGGTDTQYF

d_call: TRBD1
v_call: TRBV7-4
j_call: TRBJ2-1
cdr3_aa: CASSRDSSYNEQFF

d_call: -
v_call: TRBV18
j_call: TRBJ2-7
cdr3_aa: CASSPTRTSYEQYF

d_call: -
v_call: TRBV27
j_call: TRBJ1-5
cdr3_aa: CASSLNQQPQHF

d_call: -
v_call: TRBV2
j_call: TRBJ1-2
cdr3_aa: CASIRGGADGYTF

d_call: -
v_call: TRBV7-9
j_call: TRBJ2-5
cdr3_aa: CASSFSQETQYF

d_call: -
v_call: TRBV5-1
j_call: TRBJ2-3
cdr3_aa: CASSQDRSTDTQYF

d_call: -
v_call: TRBV12-5
j_call: TRBJ2-6
cdr3_aa: CASGLPPDRKVLAGANVLTF

d_call: TRBD1
v_call: TRBV27
j_call: TRBJ2-3
cdr3_aa: CASRSSGQATDTQYF

d_call: -
v_call: TRBV14
j_call: TRBJ2-1
cdr3_aa: CASSRVQLMQFF

d_call: TRBD1
v_call: TRBV29-1
j_call: TRBJ2-4
cdr3_aa: CSVEGVQGARNIQYF

d_call: TRBD1
v_call: TRBV5-1
j_call: TRBJ2-1
cdr3_aa: CASSAETGKVLRNEQFF

d_call: -
v_call: TRBV9
j_call: TRBJ2-2
cdr3_aa: CASSEGGRGTNTGELFF

d_call: TRBD1
v_call: TRBV2
j_call: TRBJ1-1
cdr3_aa: CATGDRGRGAFF

d_call: -
v_call: TRBV5-1
j_call: TRBJ2-4
cdr3_aa: CASSPALGDIQYF